This is a list of T cell receptor beta chains from one sample in a study of blood T cells in healthy people across ages. TCRdb passed the 5' RACE reads through MiXCR, listing each CDR3 protein once. Among approximately 1,100,000 distinct CDR3 sequences listed, more than 35% were seen once. Source material: blood. These receptors all stem from a woman aged 60-75 years in good health. CDR3s include the opening cysteine and the closing phenylalanine or tryptophan. The D gene is left open where the match is weak. Part of the rows lack a size; the others show once, few, many or a class for expanded clones.

clone size	V gene	J gene	D gene	CDR3 protein	CDR3 DNA
NA	TRBV7-9	TRBJ2-3	NA	CASSFFRLAGREPDTQYF	TGTGCCAGCAGCTTTTTTCGTCTGGCGGGACGAGAACCAGATACGCAGTATTTT
NA	TRBV24-1	TRBJ2-3	NA	CATSELADTQYF	TGTGCCACCAGTGAGTTAGCAGATACGCAGTATTTT
many	TRBV12-3/TRBV12-4	TRBJ2-3	NA	CASTVTDTQYF	TGTGCCAGCACTGTCACAGATACGCAGTATTTT
NA	TRBV20-1	TRBJ2-3	NA	CSARLGGTGDTQYF	TGCAGTGCTAGACTGGGGGGCACCGGAGATACGCAGTATTTT
NA	TRBV3-1	TRBJ2-5	NA	CASSQSSQETQYF	TGTGCCAGCAGCCAGAGTAGCCAAGAGACCCAGTACTTC
few	TRBV28	TRBJ2-6	NA	CASSLFPGGANVLTF	TGTGCCAGCAGTTTATTCCCTGGTGGGGCCAACGTCCTGACTTTC
NA	TRBV29-1	TRBJ1-2	NA	CSVEGQGVNYGYTF	TGCAGCGTTGAAGGGCAGGGAGTTAACTATGGCTACACCTTC
NA	TRBV3-1	TRBJ2-5	NA	CASSPAYGWGRGQETQYF	TGTGCCAGCAGCCCGGCTTACGGGTGGGGGAGAGGGCAAGAGACCCAGTACTTC
few	TRBV4-1	TRBJ2-1	TRBD1	CASSSPEGTGGHNEQFF	TGCGCCAGCAGCTCCCCCGAGGGGACAGGGGGCCACAATGAGCAGTTCTTC
NA	TRBV20-1	TRBJ1-5	TRBD1	CSASPQGPDNQPQHF	TGCAGTGCTAGTCCACAGGGGCCAGACAATCAGCCCCAGCATTTT
few	TRBV9	TRBJ2-7	TRBD2	CASSVGTSGISEQYF	TGTGCCAGCAGCGTAGGTACTAGCGGGATTAGCGAGCAGTACTTC
NA	TRBV5-1	TRBJ1-1	NA	CASSLQGMGNTEAFF	TGCGCCAGCAGCTTGCAGGGTATGGGGAACACTGAAGCTTTCTTT
NA	TRBV29-1	TRBJ2-7	TRBD1	CSVGDRGSYEQYF	TGCAGCGTGGGGGACAGGGGCTCCTACGAGCAGTACTTC
NA	TRBV20-1	TRBJ1-2	NA	CSARETVKGYGYTF	TGCAGTGCTAGAGAAACTGTAAAGGGCTATGGCTACACCTTC
many	TRBV20-1	TRBJ2-1	TRBD2	CSARDLLAGGPGNEQFF	TGCAGTGCTAGAGATCTGCTAGCGGGAGGGCCTGGAAATGAGCAGTTCTTC
NA	TRBV12-3/TRBV12-4	TRBJ1-2	NA	CASSPITAGSYGYTF	TGTGCCAGCAGCCCCATTACAGCTGGCTCCTATGGCTACACCTTC
NA	TRBV2	TRBJ2-1	TRBD2	CASSDEPSGYNEQFF	TGTGCCAGCAGTGACGAGCCTAGCGGTTACAATGAGCAGTTCTTC
few	TRBV20-1	TRBJ1-5	TRBD1	CSASRGTGGVSSGNQPQHF	TGCAGTGCATCTCGAGGGACAGGGGGCGTTAGTTCTGGCAATCAGCCCCAGCATTTT
NA	TRBV15	TRBJ2-3	NA	CATSASTDTQYF	TGTGCCACCAGCGCTAGCACAGATACGCAGTATTTT
few	TRBV29-1	TRBJ2-1	TRBD2	CSVAPGLANDEQFF	TGCAGCGTTGCCCCGGGACTAGCGAACGATGAGCAGTTCTTC
NA	TRBV5-1	TRBJ2-1	NA	CASSLIMDTFQFF	TGCGCCAGCAGCTTGATCATGGACACATTCCAGTTCTTC
NA	TRBV7-7	TRBJ2-1	TRBD2	CASSLGLAGVEEQFF	TGTGCCAGCAGCCTAGGACTAGCGGGAGTGGAAGAGCAGTTCTTC
NA	TRBV11-2	TRBJ2-7	TRBD2	CASSSIAGGNYEQYF	TGTGCCAGCAGCTCAATAGCGGGAGGAAACTACGAGCAGTACTTC
few	TRBV27	TRBJ1-2	NA	CASRPGTPQRGYTF	TGTGCCAGCAGGCCGGGGACACCGCAACGTGGCTACACCTTC
NA	TRBV7-2	TRBJ2-5	TRBD1	CASSLSSQGAGKTQYF	TGTGCCAGCAGCTTGAGCAGCCAGGGGGCGGGAAAGACCCAGTACTTC
NA	TRBV3-1	TRBJ2-3	NA	CASSRGRGVHTQYF	TGTGCCAGCAGCCGCGGACGCGGGGTACATACGCAGTATTTT
few	TRBV7-2	TRBJ1-1	NA	CASSLGAGWTEAFF	TGTGCCAGCAGCTTAGGCGCGGGGTGGACTGAAGCTTTCTTT
NA	TRBV7-3	TRBJ2-2	NA	CASSLIAENTGELFF	TGTGCCAGCAGCTTAATTGCTGAGAACACCGGGGAGCTGTTTTTT
few	TRBV27	TRBJ2-4	NA	CATTPDVAAKNIQYF	TGTGCCACCACCCCTGATGTTGCTGCCAAAAACATTCAGTACTTC
few	TRBV13	TRBJ2-5	NA	CASSSSYEGLETQYF	TGTGCCAGCAGCTCCTCTTATGAGGGGTTGGAGACCCAGTACTTC
NA	TRBV7-8	TRBJ2-7	TRBD1	CASSPPGTGDNEQYF	TGTGCCAGCAGCCCGCCCGGGACAGGGGACAACGAGCAGTACTTC
NA	TRBV5-1	TRBJ2-7	NA	CASRGEARLSYEQYF	TGCGCCAGCAGGGGAGAGGCGAGGCTCTCCTACGAGCAGTACTTC
NA	TRBV4-2	TRBJ2-5	TRBD2	CASSPRTAGGQETQYF	TGTGCCAGCAGCCCAAGGACGGCGGGAGGCCAAGAGACCCAGTACTTC
NA	TRBV6-5	TRBJ2-1	NA	CASSYSSVGLPDVIRNEQFF	TGTGCCAGCAGTTACTCCTCTGTAGGGCTACCCGACGTTATTCGCAATGAGCAGTTCTTC
NA	TRBV9	TRBJ2-1	NA	CASSVGRVRGNEQFF	TGTGCCAGCAGCGTAGGGAGAGTGCGGGGTAATGAGCAGTTCTTC
NA	TRBV4-1	TRBJ2-7	NA	CASSQVYLQTYEQYF	TGCGCCAGCAGCCAAGTCTATTTGCAGACCTACGAGCAGTACTTC
NA	TRBV5-1	TRBJ2-1	TRBD1	CASSFTGQGYNEQFF	TGCGCCAGCAGCTTTACGGGACAGGGATACAATGAGCAGTTCTTC
few	TRBV27	TRBJ2-3	NA	CASSFGGADKDTQYF	TGTGCCAGCAGTTTCGGAGGGGCCGATAAAGATACGCAGTATTTT
NA	TRBV7-6	TRBJ2-7	TRBD1	CASSLEESGGSYEQYF	TGTGCCAGCAGCTTAGAGGAATCAGGGGGATCCTACGAGCAGTACTTC
few	TRBV27	TRBJ2-7	TRBD2	CASSLRGGRTYEQYF	TGTGCCAGCAGTTTAAGGGGCGGGAGGACCTACGAGCAGTACTTC
few	TRBV10-1	TRBJ2-5	TRBD2	CASSEKLAGEQYF	TGCGCCAGCAGTGAGAAACTAGCGGGTGAGCAGTACTTC
few	TRBV29-1	TRBJ1-1	NA	CSALRDMNTEAFF	TGCAGCGCACTGCGAGATATGAACACTGAAGCTTTCTTT
once	TRBV7-2	TRBJ2-3	TRBD1	CASTRDREMLTDTQYF	TGTGCCAGCACCCGGGACAGGGAAATGTTAACAGATACGCAGTATTTT
NA	TRBV24-1	TRBJ2-1	TRBD2	CATSPSGSYNEQFF	TGTGCCACCAGTCCTAGCGGCTCCTACAATGAGCAGTTCTTC
NA	TRBV29-1	TRBJ2-3	NA	CSAGDTQYF	TGCAGCGCGGGGGATACGCAGTATTTT
few	TRBV4-2	TRBJ2-1	TRBD2	CASSQGRTSGSSNEQFF	TGTGCCAGCAGCCAAGGACGAACTAGCGGCTCCTCCAATGAGCAGTTCTTC
many	TRBV7-2	TRBJ2-3	TRBD2	CASSSPGRGDTQYF	TGTGCCAGCAGCTCCCCCGGGCGGGGGGATACGCAGTATTTT